This entry lists 25 T cell receptor beta chains sequenced from one sample in a study of blood T cell repertoires in COVID-19. The data were produced by immunoSEQ multiplex PCR, yet TCRdb's version contains in-frame clones alone and is incomplete. The table includes more than 95,000 clones, more than 80% detected once. Sample: peripheral blood. The receptor source for this set is a woman at least 80 years old with COVID-19, enrolled during active disease.

The rearrangement uses TRBV28 and TRBJ1-4; 7 bases fit TRBD1. Germline V gene lookup returns CDR1 MDHEN and CDR2 SYDVKM. The V and J ends lost 4 bases and 7 bases, in that order; junction bases with no gene match: 6. This CDR3 is built from 14 residues. The CDR3 DNA sequence: TGTGCCAGCAGTTCTGGACAGGTTGGTGAAAAACTGTTTTTT. Protein sequence: CASSSGQVGEKLFF.

The sample holds a few counts of this clone. The chain carries TRBV7-9 and TRBJ1-2, with TRBD1 matching over 8 bases. Germline lookup yields CDR1 SEHNR and CDR2 FQNEAQ (reference sequence). The CDR3 spans 14 residues. V trimming: 5 bases; J trimming: 4 bases; junction bases outside the gene matches: 6. CDR3 loop: CASSRQGHLYGYTF. The CDR3 DNA sequence: TGTGCCAGCAGCCGACAGGGGCACCTCTATGGCTACACCTTC.

This chain joins TRBV28 and TRBJ2-7, with 14 bases aligning to TRBD2. The germline V gene has CDR1 MDHEN and CDR2 SYDVKM. Trimming removed 5 bases from V and 12 bases from J; junction bases left unmatched: 9. CDR3 length: 14 amino acids. The CDR3 nucleotides are TGTGCCAGCAGTCAGCCCGGACTAGCGGGAGGTACGTACTTC. This codes for CASSQPGLAGGTYF.

The chain uses TRBV5-1 and TRBJ2-5; D call uncertain. There are 12 residues in the CDR3. The germline V and J ends were trimmed by 0 bases and 5 bases, with 5 bases remaining between them. Germline CDR1 is SGHRS and CDR2 is YFSETQ. CDR3 sequence: CASSLDTETQYF. The DNA of the CDR3 is TGCGCCAGCAGCTTGGACACGGAGACCCAGTACTTC.

The chain has TRBV27 and TRBJ1-1; unclear D gene. Germline CDR1 is MNHEY and CDR2 is SMNVEV (reference sequence). The CDR3 totals 14 residues. V was trimmed by 4 bases and J by 1 base, leaving 10 bases between them. The CDR3 DNA reads TGTGCCAGCAGTTCCCTCGCGGCGAACACTGAAGCTTTCTTT. As protein: CASSSLAANTEAFF.

V usage is TRBV7-6 and J usage is TRBJ1-6; TRBD1 matches at 7 bases. V shed 1 base and J 7 bases; nucleotides not matched to a gene: 7. In germline, CDR1 is SGHVS, CDR2 FNYEAQ. This CDR3 is 16 amino acids long. In DNA, the CDR3 is TGTGCCAGCAGCTTAGGGCCCGGGACAGCCAATTCACCCCTCCACTTT. It translates to CASSLGPGTANSPLHF.

V and J are TRBV12-3 or TRBV12-4 and TRBJ2-1; D uncertain. Trimming cost V 3 bases and J 4 bases, with 7 bases left between them. CDR3 length equals 13 residues. The CDR3: CASSLVSYNEQFF. CDR3 DNA sequence: TGTGCCAGCAGTTTGGTCAGTTACAATGAGCAGTTCTTC.

A few counts support this clone. The chain has TRBV9 and TRBJ2-3; D ambiguous. CDR1 and CDR2 from the germline V gene are SGDLS and YYNGEE. With 0 bases removed from V and 0 bases from J, the gap between germline ends came to 5 bases. The CDR3 spans 14 residues. The CDR3 DNA reads TGTGCCAGCAGCGTAGTACAGAGCACAGATACGCAGTATTTT. This sequence encodes CASSVVQSTDTQYF.

This chain uses TRBV13 with TRBJ2-7; TRBD1 agrees at 7 bases. Germline values: CDR1 PRHDT, CDR2 FYEKMQ (reference sequence). The CDR3 is 13 amino acids. Trimming cost V 6 bases and J 6 bases; bases outside gene matches: 8. DNA for the CDR3: TGTGCCAGCAGTAGAAGACAGGGTGGCGAGCAGTACTTC. Encoded protein: CASSRRQGGEQYF.

V and J are TRBV5-1 and TRBJ1-2, with D tentatively TRBD1 (6 bases). V shed 3 bases and J shed 8 bases, with 14 bases lying between them. The CDR3 is 13 amino acids. Germline CDR1 is SGHRS and CDR2 is YFSETQ. The CDR3 region has the DNA TGCGCCAGCAGCTACAACGGACAGTCGGGCTACACCTTC. Protein: CASSYNGQSGYTF.

The chain uses TRBV6-4 and TRBJ1-5; D is perhaps TRBD1 (6 bases). This CDR3 spans 11 amino acids. The germline V gene has CDR1 MRHNA and CDR2 SNTAGT. Trimming took off 9 bases at V and 7 bases at J, with 10 bases between the two ends. The CDR3: CARGRGQPQHF. CDR3 in DNA: TGTGCCAGGGGGAGGGGGCAGCCCCAGCATTTT.

This sequence joins TRBV29-1 and TRBJ1-3; D perhaps matches TRBD1 (6 bases). The CDR3 is 14 amino acids. With 7 bases removed from V and 0 bases from J, the gap between germline ends came to 13 bases. The germline CDR1 and CDR2 sequences are SQVTM and ANQGSEA. The CDR3 DNA is TGCAGCGCAACACAGGGTCTCTCTGGAAACACCATATATTTT. It specifies CSATQGLSGNTIYF.

This chain links TRBV3-1 (or the pseudogene TRBV3-2) with TRBJ1-6, with a possible D match to TRBD1 (5 bases). The CDR3 is 16 amino acids. Trimming stripped 3 bases from V and 10 bases from J, with 19 bases between. Germline V gene data show CDR1 as LGHDT and CDR2 as YNNKEL (reference sequence). CDR3 loop: CASSQVALRGGSPLHF. The CDR3 DNA reads as TGTGCCAGCAGCCAGGTGGCCCTAAGGGGAGGCTCACCCCTCCACTTT.

The CDR3 coding sequence is TGCGCCAGCAGCCAAGTTGCGAATGAGCAGTTCTTC. Translation: CASSQVANEQFF. The V gene is TRBV4-1, the J gene TRBJ2-1; no firm D call. Germline CDR1 MGHRA, CDR2 YSYEKL. The CDR3 contains 12 residues. Trimming stripped 1 base from V and 7 bases from J, with 5 bases between.

The chain joins TRBV10-3 to TRBJ1-1, with 8 nucleotides matching TRBD1. Germline V lookup: CDR1 ENHRY, CDR2 SYGVKD. With V trimmed by 10 bases and J by 0 bases, 4 bases remained unmatched. This CDR3 contains 13 residues. CDR3: CATQGALNTEAFF. The CDR3 DNA follows: TGTGCCACCCAGGGGGCTTTGAACACTGAAGCTTTCTTT.

V gene TRBV9 combines with J gene TRBJ2-5; D possibly corresponds to TRBD2 (8 bases). V was clipped by 7 bases and J by 5 bases, with 21 bases between them. The germline gives CDR1 SGDLS, CDR2 YYNGEE. The CDR3 has 15 residues. The chain's CDR3 is CASGTGAREGETQYF. The CDR3 nucleotides read TGTGCCAGCGGCACAGGGGCCCGGGAGGGGGAGACCCAGTACTTC.

This clone was seen ten or more times. V is TRBV7-9 and J is TRBJ1-1; maybe TRBD1 (6 bases). Germline CDR1 SEHNR, CDR2 FQNEAQ (reference sequence). This CDR3 has 13 amino acids. Trimming cost V 5 bases and J 9 bases, with 16 bases left between them. CDR3 DNA: TGTGCCAGCAGCCGAGGTTACCGGGACAAAGCTTTCTTT. It specifies CASSRGYRDKAFF.

The gene calls are TRBV5-6 and TRBJ2-7, with 7 bases lining up with TRBD1. Looked up from germline, CDR1 is SGHDT and CDR2 is YYEEEE. The CDR3 contains 14 residues. The trim removed 2 bases at V and 5 bases at J, leaving 7 bases unmatched. The DNA for the CDR3 is TGTGCCAGCAGCTTCTCCGGGACAGAAGACGAGCAGTACTTC. It is translated as CASSFSGTEDEQYF.

The chain recombines TRBV3-1 (or the pseudogene TRBV3-2) with TRBJ2-2, with D maybe TRBD1 (6 bases). The CDR3 sequence is 15 residues long. The V gene lost 4 bases and the J gene lost 0 bases, with 9 bases spanning the gap. Germline V gene sequence: CDR1 LGHDT, CDR2 YNNKEL (reference sequence). CDR3 bases: TGTGCCAGCAGCCGGGACACCTCGAACACCGGGGAGCTGTTTTTT. It encodes CASSRDTSNTGELFF.

On this clone: Other nucleotide sequences in the sample specify the same CDR3. This chain links TRBV27 with TRBJ2-1; 11 nucleotides match TRBD2. Per the germline V gene, CDR1 is MNHEY and CDR2 is SMNVEV (reference sequence). The CDR3 contains 18 residues. V lost 3 bases, J lost 13 bases, and 20 bases stayed unmatched. In DNA, the CDR3 is TGTGCCAGCAGTTTCCGGCTAGCGGGAGGAGGCCAACGCTACGAACAGTTCTTC. Its translation is CASSFRLAGGGQRYEQFF.

The chain combines TRBV19 with TRBJ2-7, with 8 bases matching TRBD1. The CDR3 totals 14 residues. Trimming cost V 2 bases and J 1 base; bases outside gene matches: 1. Germline lookup yields CDR1 LNHDA and CDR2 SQIVND (reference sequence). The CDR3 nucleotides are TGTGCCAGTAGTATACAGGGGGCTTCCTACGAGCAGTACTTC. It is translated as CASSIQGASYEQYF.

This sequence joins TRBV7-2 and TRBJ2-1, with a weak D call TRBD2 (6 bases). The CDR3 is made up of 15 amino acids. Germline CDR1 and CDR2: SGHTA and FQGNSA. V was shortened by 5 bases and J by 7 bases, with 18 bases between the two germline ends. The CDR3 nucleotides are TGTGCCAGCAGCCCGGGAGCTGGAGGGCTAAATGAGCAGTTCTTC. As protein: CASSPGAGGLNEQFF.

The chain recombines TRBV7-3 with TRBJ2-1, with D possibly matching TRBD2 (6 bases). V lost 4 bases to trimming and J lost 10 bases, with 20 bases between them. The germline V gene has CDR1 SGHTA and CDR2 FQGTGA. CDR3 length equals 15 residues. This CDR3 reads CASSSTAEPGEEQFF. The CDR3 DNA reads TGTGCCAGCAGCTCGACAGCGGAGCCGGGGGAGGAGCAGTTCTTC. The full variable domain, in which reference TRBV7-3 and TRBJ2-1 provide the parts outside the CDR3, is GAGVSQTPSNKVTEKGKYVELRCDPISGHTALYWYRQSLGQGPEFLIYFQGTGAADDSGLPNDRFFAVRPEGSVSTLKIQRTERGDSAVYLCASSSTAEPGEEQFFGPGTRLTVL.

The chain carries TRBV7-9 and TRBJ2-3; TRBD1 is a possible D gene (6 bases). The CDR3 contains 12 residues. V lost 8 bases, J lost 9 bases, and 15 bases lay in between. The germline gives CDR1 SEHNR, CDR2 FQNEAQ (reference sequence). Written as DNA, the CDR3 is TGTGCCAGCGGATTGGGGGCCACAACGCAGTATTTT. It is translated as CASGLGATTQYF.

The chain uses TRBV3-1 (or the pseudogene TRBV3-2) and TRBJ2-2; 7 bases line up with TRBD2. V shed 0 bases, J shed 4 bases, and the junction held 8 bases outside the gene matches. This CDR3 is 17 amino acids long. Germline-derived CDR1 and CDR2 are LGHDT and YNNKEL (reference sequence). CDR3 in amino acids: CASSQELTSVGTGELFF. DNA for the CDR3: TGTGCCAGCAGCCAAGAGCTCACTAGCGTCGGCACCGGGGAGCTGTTTTTT.